A single T cell receptor beta chain is shown here with its context. The antigen is not known. This entry is derived from a study of cytomegalovirus exposure and HLA in healthy donors. CDR1 is SGDLS and CDR2 is YYNGEE in the germline V gene. With 3 bases clipped from V and 6 bases from J, the junction kept 2 bases outside the gene matches. The CDR3 has 15 residues. General study results and limits: Reports state that TCR beta sequences accurately predicted most subjects' HLA-A and HLA-B alleles. Association of a missense DCLRE1C variant with TCR beta V- and J-gene trimming was reported in a later analysis. In a later analysis, compared with equally common non-associated chains, HLA-associated beta chains were more expanded. HLA alleles showed associations with 16,951 TCR beta sequences in a later analysis, at a 0.05 false discovery rate.

Researchers ran the PCR with 60 Vbeta and 13 Jbeta primers. Measured with immunoSEQ multiplex PCR; TCRdb has only the in-frame clones, and not every one. The sample contains about 140,000 clones, 70% to 90% of which appear only once. The sequencing input was PBMCs. The clonotype originates from a man in his fifties or sixties in good health and CMV-seronegative. This sequence joins TRBV9 and TRBJ2-1; 14 bases line up with TRBD2. The CDR3, as DNA: TGTGCCAGCAGCGGGGGACTAGCGGGAGTCAATGAGCAGTTCTTC. Translating gives CASSGGLAGVNEQFF. Combining the CDR3 with reference TRBV9 and TRBJ2-1 gives the whole variable domain DSGVTQTPKHLITATGQRVTLRCSPRSGDLSVYWYQQSLDQGLQFLIQYYNGEERAKGNILERFSAQQFPDLHSELNLSSLELGDSALYFCASSGGLAGVNEQFFGPGTRLTVL.